Below are 12 T cell receptor beta chains sequenced from a single sample in a study of blood T cell repertoires in COVID-19. This table comes from immunoSEQ multiplex PCR, and its TCRdb copy is limited to in-frame clones, with some not included. The sample has under 250,000 clones; just over 85% are singletons. Material: PBMCs or T cells enriched from blood (not recorded which). The origin of the receptors is a man in his forties who had recovered from COVID-19.

J is TRBJ2-7 and V is TRBV5-1; 10 nucleotides agree with TRBD1. The CDR3 consists of 14 residues. CDR1 and CDR2 from the germline V gene are SGHRS and YFSETQ. V shed 7 bases, J shed 5 bases, and the junction held 9 bases outside the gene matches. In nucleotides, the CDR3 is TGCGCCAGCGCGGATCGGGACAGGGGCCACGAGCAGTACTTC. It yields the protein CASADRDRGHEQYF.

This chain uses TRBV7-9 with TRBJ1-1; 7 nucleotides agree with TRBD1. The germline gives CDR1 SEHNR, CDR2 FQNEAQ (reference sequence). This CDR3 is built from 15 residues. J gave up 1 base and V 1 base, and 3 bases lay outside the gene matches. DNA of the CDR3: TGTGCCAGCAGCTTAGGACAGGGAGGGAACACTGAAGCTTTCTTT. Translating gives CASSLGQGGNTEAFF.

Only a few counts were recorded for this clone. J is TRBJ2-7 and V is TRBV6-2 or TRBV6-3, with a possible D match to TRBD2 (5 bases). Germline V gene lookup returns CDR1 MNHEY and CDR2 SVGEGT. There are 14 residues in the CDR3. The V and J ends lost 5 bases and 2 bases respectively, with 13 bases between them. The CDR3 region has the DNA TGTGCCAGCAGTCGACGGGCGGGCCCCTACGAGCAGTACTTC. Its protein product is CASSRRAGPYEQYF.

The rearrangement links TRBV18 to TRBJ1-4, with D unclear. This CDR3 is built from 15 residues. CDR1 is KGHSH, CDR2 LQKENI, per germline. V lost 2 bases and J lost 8, with 15 bases in between. CDR3 in amino acids: CASSPTTSGPEKLFF. CDR3 DNA sequence: TGTGCCAGCTCACCAACAACGAGCGGCCCAGAAAAACTGTTTTTT.

The chain joins TRBV5-4 to TRBJ2-5, with D perhaps matching TRBD1 (6 bases). The germline V and J ends were trimmed by 3 bases and 5 bases, with 14 bases remaining between them. Germline V gene data show CDR1 as SGHNT and CDR2 as YYREEE (reference sequence). The CDR3 extends over 14 amino acids. The CDR3 sequence is CASSSQGSRETQYF. The CDR3 nucleotides are TGTGCCAGCAGCTCACAGGGTTCGAGGGAGACCCAGTACTTC.

The V gene is TRBV5-1, the J gene TRBJ2-7; 7 nucleotides match TRBD1. The V gene end was trimmed by 4 bases and the J gene end by 2 bases; junction bases not matched to a gene: 9. The CDR3 is made up of 15 amino acids. Germline CDR1 SGHRS, CDR2 YFSETQ. CDR3 loop: CASSPDGRGTYEQYF. The DNA for the CDR3 is TGCGCCAGCAGCCCGGACGGCAGGGGGACCTACGAGCAGTACTTC.

The chain is built from TRBV9 and TRBJ1-1; 7 bases line up with TRBD1. V lost 2 bases and J lost 8; bases outside the gene matches: 6. CDR3 length: 13 residues. The germline V gene encodes CDR1 SGDLS and CDR2 YYNGEE. CDR3 in DNA: TGTGCCAGCAGCGTGATGACAGGGTTGGAAGCTTTCTTT. Translated, it gives CASSVMTGLEAFF.

The chain is built from TRBV5-6 and TRBJ2-3; 9 nucleotides match TRBD2. Losses at the gene ends were 0 bases for V and 2 bases for J; bases not matched to a gene: 4. The CDR3 length is 16 residues. Germline V lookup: CDR1 SGHDT, CDR2 YYEEEE. This chain's CDR3 is CASSLELAGFTDTQYF. CDR3 nucleotide sequence: TGTGCCAGCAGCTTGGAACTAGCGGGTTTCACAGATACGCAGTATTTT. The whole variable domain, remainder taken from reference TRBV5-6 and TRBJ2-3, is DAGVTQSPTHLIKTRGQQVTLRCSPKSGHDTVSWYQQALGQGPQFIFQYYEEEERQRGNFPDRFSGHQFPNYSSELNVNALLLGDSALYLCASSLELAGFTDTQYFGPGTRLTVL.

V and J are TRBV12-5 and TRBJ2-6; TRBD2 matches 10 bases. V shed 1 base and J 0 bases; nucleotides not matched to a gene: 6. The germline gives CDR1 LGHNT, CDR2 FRNRAP. This CDR3 is 19 amino acids long. CDR3: CASGLGGLADSSGANVLTF. The CDR3 DNA follows: TGTGCTAGTGGTTTGGGCGGACTAGCGGATTCCTCTGGGGCCAACGTCCTGACTTTC.

This clone came up a few times. V and J are TRBV2 and TRBJ2-7; 7 bases are shared with TRBD1. CDR1 and CDR2 from the germline V gene are SNHLY and FYNNEI. Trimming cost V 6 bases and J 2 bases; bases outside gene matches: 4. This CDR3 has 13 residues. The CDR3 here is CASRNRGTYEQYF. DNA of the CDR3: TGTGCCAGCAGGAACAGGGGCACCTACGAGCAGTACTTC.

The V call is TRBV7-2, the J call TRBJ2-7; the D gene is possibly TRBD2 (5 bases). V was cut by 2 bases and J by 3 bases, with 14 bases left in between. CDR3 length: 15 amino acids. Per germline, CDR1 SGHTA and CDR2 FQGNSA. CDR3 nucleotide sequence: TGTGCCAGCAGCTTAACGCAGGACTTCTACTACGAGCAGTACTTC. Encoded protein: CASSLTQDFYYEQYF.

V gene TRBV18 combines with J gene TRBJ2-7, with 10 positions matching TRBD1. V dropped 3 bases and J dropped 7; count of bases not matched to a gene: 6. This CDR3 has 14 residues. From germline, CDR1 is KGHSH and CDR2 LQKENI. CDR3 nucleotides: TGTGCCAGCTCACCCTCGGGACAGGGGAGGGAGCAGTACTTC. Protein product: CASSPSGQGREQYF.